A selection of T cell receptor beta chains follows, all from one sample in a study of T cell changes during pregnancy in multiple sclerosis. Sequencing used immunoSEQ multiplex PCR; TCRdb keeps in-frame clones, though not all of them. The sample lists under 65,000 clones, over 90% occurring once. The source was CD8+ T cells from peripheral blood mononuclear cells, collected in the third trimester of pregnancy. Receptors were obtained from a female donor with multiple sclerosis, enrolled in a pregnancy study. CDR3s include the opening cysteine and the closing phenylalanine or tryptophan. The order of the fields is CDR3 length, D gene, V gene, clone size, J gene, CDR3 protein, CDR3 DNA. A D gene is named only where the DNA matches it firmly. Not all rows give a size; the values are once, few, many and, for expanded clones, a class.

length: 14; D: TRBD2; V: TRBV7-6; size: few; J: TRBJ2-7; CDR3: CATRRTSGSYEQYF; DNA: TGTGCCACCCGTAGGACTAGCGGGAGCTACGAGCAGTACTTC
length: 15; D: -; V: TRBV2; size: -; J: TRBJ2-3; CDR3: CASSEPGLHTDTQYF; DNA: TGTGCCAGCAGTGAACCGGGACTCCACACAGATACGCAGTATTTT
length: 14; D: TRBD2; V: TRBV5-4; size: -; J: TRBJ2-7; CDR3: CASSYGTSGPEQYF; DNA: TGTGCCAGCAGCTACGGGACTAGCGGGCCCGAGCAGTACTTC
length: 15; D: -; V: TRBV28; size: -; J: TRBJ2-7; CDR3: CASSPREGTVYEQYF; DNA: TGTGCCAGCAGTCCCCGGGAAGGGACTGTCTACGAGCAGTACTTC
length: 14; D: TRBD1; V: TRBV7-9; size: once; J: TRBJ2-7; CDR3: CASNGDREADEQYF; DNA: TGTGCCAGCAACGGGGACAGGGAAGCCGACGAGCAGTACTTC
length: 12; D: TRBD1; V: TRBV30; size: once; J: TRBJ1-1; CDR3: CAWTAGGTEAFF; DNA: TGTGCCTGGACGGCAGGGGGCACTGAAGCTTTCTTT
length: 12; D: TRBD1; V: TRBV27; size: -; J: TRBJ1-1; CDR3: CASSSGGTEAFF; DNA: TGTGCCAGCAGTTCAGGGGGCACTGAAGCTTTCTTT
length: 14; D: -; V: TRBV27; size: once; J: TRBJ2-7; CDR3: CASSLEASSYEQYF; DNA: TGTGCCAGCAGTTTAGAGGCTAGCTCCTACGAGCAGTACTTC
length: 14; D: -; V: TRBV4-1; size: once; J: TRBJ2-7; CDR3: CASSQVGSSYEQYF; DNA: TGCGCCAGCAGCCAAGTGGGCTCCTCCTACGAGCAGTACTTC
length: 16; D: -; V: TRBV12-1; size: -; J: TRBJ2-3; CDR3: CASSCPYRTGVNTQYF; DNA: TGTGCCAGCAGCTGTCCCTATAGGACAGGGGTGAATACGCAGTATTTT
length: 14; D: TRBD1; V: TRBV2; size: -; J: TRBJ2-1; CDR3: CASTTGEFGNEQFF; DNA: TGTGCCAGCACCACAGGGGAATTCGGCAATGAGCAGTTCTTC
length: 13; D: -; V: TRBV21-1; size: -; J: TRBJ2-1; CDR3: CASARDRNNEQFF; DNA: TGTGCCAGCGCCCGGGACAGAAACAATGAGCAGTTCTTC
length: 15; D: -; V: TRBV7-9; size: -; J: TRBJ2-1; CDR3: CASSLPSRGINEQFF; DNA: TGTGCCAGCAGCTTGCCTAGCCGAGGGATCAATGAGCAGTTCTTC
length: 14; D: -; V: TRBV27; size: -; J: TRBJ2-7; CDR3: CASRIGGALYEQYF; DNA: TGTGCCAGCCGGATTGGGGGGGCGCTCTACGAGCAGTACTTC
length: 16; D: -; V: TRBV11-2; size: -; J: TRBJ2-3; CDR3: CASSLGRQRLTDTQYF; DNA: TGTGCCAGCAGCTTAGGACGACAGAGATTAACAGATACGCAGTATTTT
length: 15; D: TRBD2; V: TRBV7-2; size: once; J: TRBJ2-7; CDR3: CASSLDPAGAYEQYF; DNA: TGTGCCAGCAGCTTAGATCCAGCGGGAGCCTACGAGCAGTACTTC
length: 15; D: -; V: TRBV27; size: -; J: TRBJ2-7; CDR3: CASSLHGGSSYEQYF; DNA: TGTGCCAGCAGTTTACACGGGGGTTCATCCTACGAGCAGTACTTC